The 8 T cell receptor beta chains below come from one sample, sequenced in a study of blood T cells in healthy people across ages. PCR was performed a second time for about 7 to 11 cycles using a sample-barcoded 5' primer and a J-beta primer mix. One entry per CDR3 protein, called by TCRdb with MiXCR from the 5' RACE reads. This table has about 2 million distinct CDR3 sequences, roughly 50% appearing once. Sequencing was performed on blood. These receptors all come from a woman aged 40 to 49 in good health.

This chain links TRBV12-3 or TRBV12-4 with TRBJ2-1; possibly TRBD1 for D (5 bases). The CDR3 consists of 16 residues. V lost 5 bases and J 0 bases, leaving 14 bases between the germline ends. The CDR3 nucleotides are TGTGCCAGCAGTCCCTCACAGGAGAGCTCCTACAATGAGCAGTTCTTC. It translates to CASSPSQESSYNEQFF.

The chain uses TRBV7-8 and TRBJ2-3; D uncertain. V was clipped by 5 bases and J by 0 bases, with 12 bases between them. This CDR3 spans 15 amino acids. Germline CDR1 reads SGHVS; CDR2 reads FQNEAQ. CDR3 in DNA: TGTGCCAGCAGCGCGGAGCCTCGCAGCACAGATACGCAGTATTTT. Translating it yields CASSAEPRSTDTQYF.

This clonotype was seen only a few times. The rearrangement uses TRBV20-1 and TRBJ1-6, with 10 bases aligning to TRBD1. Germline assignment: CDR1 DFQATT and CDR2 SNEGSKA (reference sequence). V was clipped by 1 base and J by 14 bases; unmatched bases: 11. The CDR3 runs 15 residues. CDR3 DNA sequence: TGCAGTGCTAGAGCCATGGGACAGGGGCTCGAATCCCTCCACTTT. This codes for CSARAMGQGLESLHF.

This clonotype was picked up a small number of times. The genes are TRBV20-1 and TRBJ2-1, with 10 bases identical to TRBD2. Germline CDR1 reads DFQATT; CDR2 reads SNEGSKA (reference sequence). This CDR3 contains 19 residues. The V segment lost 6 bases and the J segment 5 bases; nucleotides outside the gene matches: 22. CDR3 bases: TGCAGTGCCACAGCCCTCCGACTAGCGGGTGAGGCGGGGGACAATGAGCAGTTCTTC. Amino acid sequence: CSATALRLAGEAGDNEQFF.

This clonotype was seen a handful of times. The CDR3: CSVEGVAGGTDTQYF. Written as DNA, the CDR3 is TGCAGCGTTGAAGGGGTAGCGGGGGGCACAGATACGCAGTATTTT. The chain couples TRBV29-1 to TRBJ2-3, with TRBD2 matching 9 bases. Looked up from germline, CDR1 is SQVTM and CDR2 is ANQGSEA. Trimming took 1 base from V and 1 from J; bases not matched to a gene: 3. This CDR3 spans 15 amino acids.

The chain has TRBV7-8 and TRBJ2-1, with D uncertain. With 4 bases removed from V and 8 bases from J, the gap between germline ends came to 21 bases. This CDR3 comprises 16 residues. The germline gives CDR1 SGHVS, CDR2 FQNEAQ. CDR3 sequence reads: CASSSLGREGRDEQFF. For the CDR3, the DNA is TGTGCCAGCAGCTCCCTTGGCCGCGAAGGTAGGGATGAGCAGTTCTTC.

The CDR3 nucleotides are TGTGCCAGCAGATCCTGGGGGGAAACCCTCCCGGGTGAGCAGTACTTC. Its translation is CASRSWGETLPGEQYF. The chain employs TRBV3-1 and TRBJ2-7; possibly TRBD2 for D (6 bases). Trimming left V 6 bases short and J 7 bases short, with 25 bases between. Germline values: CDR1 LGHDT, CDR2 YNNKEL (reference sequence). There are 16 residues in the CDR3.

The chain uses TRBV29-1 and TRBJ2-3; 13 bases agree with TRBD2. The germline CDR1 and CDR2 sequences are SQVTM and ANQGSEA. The CDR3 contains 16 residues. The J segment lost 3 bases and the V segment lost 3 bases, leaving 6 bases of the junction unmatched. The CDR3 region has the DNA TGCAGCGTTGAGGGGACTAGCGGGGAGAGTACAGATACGCAGTATTTT. Protein sequence: CSVEGTSGESTDTQYF.